One and the same sample provided the 30 T cell receptor beta chains below, sequenced in a study of spatial heterogeneity in lung cancer. TCRdb independently ran MiXCR on the 5' RACE reads; one entry per CDR3 protein. This table holds roughly 79,000 distinct CDR3 sequences, approximately 8% found once. The time point: sample taken at primary tumor resection. This sample comprised PBMCs, obtained at surgery. These receptors were collected from a male donor with early-stage non-small cell lung cancer.

The table lists this clonotype with many counts. J is TRBJ1-1 and V is TRBV13, with D uncertain. The CDR3 contains 14 residues. Germline CDR1 reads PRHDT; CDR2 reads FYEKMQ (reference sequence). V lost 4 bases and J lost 2, with 11 bases in between. DNA for the CDR3: TGTGCCAGCAGCTACGGCGGGCATAACACTGAAGCTTTCTTT. Translating gives CASSYGGHNTEAFF.

This clonotype was recorded many times. This chain joins TRBV30 and TRBJ1-1; 7 nucleotides line up with TRBD1. J lost 2 bases, V lost 8 bases, and 14 bases had no gene match. Germline assignment: CDR1 GTSNPN and CDR2 SVGIG (reference sequence). The CDR3 spans 15 residues. CDR3 bases: TGTGCCCGCACCAGGCTCGGGGACAGTAACACTGAAGCTTTCTTT. This encodes CARTRLGDSNTEAFF.

This clonotype was recorded many times. The chain is built from TRBV5-6 and TRBJ1-1; D call uncertain. The CDR3 extends over 14 amino acids. Trimming pared 4 bases from V and 3 bases from J, leaving 13 bases between. CDR1 is SGHDT and CDR2 is YYEEEE in the germline V gene. Written as DNA, the CDR3 is TGTGCCAGCAGCCGGGTAGGCAGTGACACTGAAGCTTTCTTT. Its protein product is CASSRVGSDTEAFF.

This clonotype has a count of ten or more. The chain links TRBV5-1 to TRBJ2-1; 12 bases agree with TRBD2. The CDR3 is made up of 17 amino acids. The germline gives CDR1 SGHRS, CDR2 YFSETQ. V was clipped by 3 bases and J by 6 bases; unmatched bases: 10. CDR3 nucleotides: TGCGCCAGCAGCTACCTAGCGGGAGGGCCGGGGGCCAATGAGCAGTTCTTC. Amino acids: CASSYLAGGPGANEQFF.

A few counts support this clonotype. The chain has TRBV7-2 and TRBJ1-3; D unclear. Germline CDR1 SGHTA, CDR2 FQGNSA. V lost 2 bases and J lost 0, with 11 bases in between. The CDR3 covers 16 residues. CDR3 in DNA: TGTGCCAGCAGCTTAAATGTACAGAGCTCTGGAAACACCATATATTTT. Amino acids: CASSLNVQSSGNTIYF.

This clonotype was seen ten or more times. This chain links TRBV27 with TRBJ2-7; D might be TRBD2 (6 bases). The CDR3 runs 16 residues. Looked up from germline, CDR1 is MNHEY and CDR2 is SMNVEV (reference sequence). V was pared by 5 bases and J by 3 bases, with 20 bases between. CDR3 residues: CASSPSGGALNYEQYF. The CDR3 DNA is TGTGCCAGCAGTCCCTCGGGCGGGGCCTTAAACTACGAGCAGTACTTC.

There are many counts of this clonotype. The chain recombines TRBV6-5 with TRBJ1-2, with 12 bases aligning to TRBD1. The CDR3 consists of 17 residues. J was trimmed by 6 bases and V by 0 bases; bases with no gene match: 8. Germline V lookup: CDR1 MNHEY, CDR2 SVGAGI. CDR3 in amino acids: CASSYSNLGTGGNGYTF. CDR3 in DNA: TGTGCCAGCAGTTACTCGAATTTGGGGACAGGGGGCAATGGCTACACCTTC.

This clonotype was picked up many times. Here the CDR3 reads CASSTGAGGGRQPQHF. The CDR3 DNA sequence: TGTGCCAGCAGTACGGGGGCAGGGGGCGGACGGCAGCCCCAGCATTTT. This sequence joins TRBV6-6 and TRBJ1-5; TRBD1 agrees at 8 bases. The CDR3 covers 16 residues. V was clipped by 5 bases and J by 7 bases; unmatched bases: 13. Germline CDR1 is MNHNY and CDR2 is SVGAGI (reference sequence).

This clonotype has only a few counts. The genes are TRBV2 and TRBJ2-2; D call uncertain. The length of the CDR3 is 11 residues. Per germline, CDR1 SNHLY and CDR2 FYNNEI. Trimming took 6 bases from V and 6 from J, leaving 5 bases between them. CDR3 protein: CASSRAGELFF. CDR3 bases: TGTGCCAGCAGCCGGGCCGGGGAGCTGTTTTTT.

There are many counts of this clonotype. The chain recombines TRBV7-8 with TRBJ1-2, with 7 positions matching TRBD1. CDR1 is SGHVS, CDR2 FQNEAQ, per germline. The V and J ends lost 2 bases and 0 bases, in that order; junction bases with no gene match: 3. The CDR3 extends over 15 amino acids. The CDR3 nucleotides read TGTGCCAGCAGCTTAACGACAGGGACTAACTATGGCTACACCTTC. Residues: CASSLTTGTNYGYTF.

This clonotype was detected many times. The V gene is TRBV5-4, the J gene TRBJ1-1; 7 nucleotides align to TRBD1. Germline-derived CDR1 and CDR2 are SGHNT and YYREEE (reference sequence). The CDR3 is 14 residues long. V lost 0 bases and J lost 1; bases outside the gene matches: 0. CDR3 DNA sequence: TGTGCCAGCAGCTTGGACAGGGGGAACACTGAAGCTTTCTTT. Amino acids: CASSLDRGNTEAFF.

The chain combines TRBV4-3 with TRBJ2-5; no clear D gene. This CDR3 has 14 residues. Trimming stripped 0 bases from V and 1 base from J, with 6 bases between. Germline V gene lookup returns CDR1 LGHNA and CDR2 YSLEER. The CDR3 loop is CASSQEASQETQYF. Written as DNA, the CDR3 is TGCGCCAGCAGCCAAGAAGCCAGCCAAGAGACCCAGTACTTC.

The chain combines TRBV5-1 with TRBJ1-3, with TRBD1 as a possible D gene (6 bases). This CDR3 has 14 residues. The germline V gene has CDR1 SGHRS and CDR2 YFSETQ. Trimming cost V 4 bases and J 3 bases, with 11 bases left between them. In DNA, the CDR3 is TGCGCCAGCAGCCCAGGGGACTTTGGAAACACCATATATTTT. Protein sequence: CASSPGDFGNTIYF.

The V gene is TRBV12-3 or TRBV12-4, the J gene TRBJ1-2, with no clear D. This CDR3 is 14 amino acids long. V was shortened by 3 bases and J by 4 bases, with 12 bases between the two germline ends. CDR3 coding DNA: TGTGCCAGCAGTTTCGAAGGCGGCCCCTATGGCTACACCTTC. It yields the protein CASSFEGGPYGYTF.

This clonotype was detected many times. The chain employs TRBV15 and TRBJ1-1; 9 nucleotides match TRBD1. V trimming: 4 bases; J trimming: 6 bases; junction bases outside the gene matches: 6. Germline values: CDR1 LNHNV, CDR2 YYDKDF (reference sequence). This CDR3 spans 14 amino acids. Here the CDR3 reads CATSKGQGGAEAFF. DNA for the CDR3: TGTGCCACCAGCAAGGGACAGGGCGGCGCTGAAGCTTTCTTT.

There are many counts of this clonotype. The chain recombines TRBV29-1 with TRBJ1-6; TRBD1 aligns across 9 bases. The germline gives CDR1 SQVTM, CDR2 ANQGSEA. The length of the CDR3 is 13 residues. V shed 6 bases and J 9 bases; nucleotides not matched to a gene: 6. CDR3 coding DNA: TGCAGCGTCGCCCGGGACAGGGTTTCACCCCTCCACTTT. Translation gives CSVARDRVSPLHF.

The chain has TRBV4-1 and TRBJ2-7; possibly TRBD2 for D (5 bases). Looked up from germline, CDR1 is MGHRA and CDR2 is YSYEKL. V lost 3 bases and J lost 3, with 12 bases in between. The CDR3 extends over 14 amino acids. The CDR3 DNA follows: TGCGCCAGCAGCCATCCCATCGAGGGCTACGAGCAGTACTTC. Protein: CASSHPIEGYEQYF.

The chain links TRBV29-1 to TRBJ2-2, with 11 bases fitting TRBD1. Per germline, CDR1 SQVTM and CDR2 ANQGSEA. After removal of 7 bases from V and 5 bases from J, the junction contained 3 bases not matched to a gene. The CDR3 covers 13 residues. The CDR3 spells CSAGTGGTGELFF. The CDR3 DNA sequence: TGCAGCGCCGGGACAGGGGGAACCGGGGAGCTGTTTTTT.

This clonotype came up many times. V is TRBV5-1 and J is TRBJ2-1, with 7 bases fitting TRBD2. Germline assignment: CDR1 SGHRS and CDR2 YFSETQ. After removal of 1 base from V and 8 bases from J, the junction contained 18 bases not matched to a gene. This CDR3 has 18 residues. The CDR3 protein is CASSLPLMRETLEYEQFF. CDR3 sequence (DNA): TGCGCCAGCAGCTTGCCCCTAATGCGGGAGACGCTAGAATATGAGCAGTTCTTC.

This clonotype was found many times. This chain uses TRBV10-3 with TRBJ2-5; D not resolved. Germline CDR1 is ENHRY and CDR2 is SYGVKD. V shed 0 bases and J shed 12 bases, with 14 bases lying between them. CDR3 size: 13 residues. CDR3 residues: CAISESNGSFEYF. In DNA, the CDR3 is TGTGCCATCAGTGAGTCCAACGGATCATTCGAGTACTTC.

In its sample, this clonotype was seen a few times. The chain joins TRBV20-1 to TRBJ2-3, with 13 bases fitting TRBD2. J lost 4 bases, V lost 1 base, and 5 bases had no gene match. The CDR3 is 16 amino acids. In germline, CDR1 is DFQATT, CDR2 SNEGSKA (reference sequence). The CDR3 reads CSARVWTSGRPDTQYF. CDR3 DNA sequence: TGCAGTGCTAGAGTTTGGACTAGCGGGAGACCAGATACGCAGTATTTT.

The sample holds many counts of this clonotype. This rearrangement joins TRBV29-1 to TRBJ1-1, with a tentative D call TRBD1 (5 bases). Germline CDR1 and CDR2: SQVTM and ANQGSEA. The CDR3 length is 12 residues. V was shortened by 8 bases and J by 11 bases, with 21 bases between the two germline ends. CDR3 coding DNA: TGCAGCCTCGGGGACGGGATAGCCGGGGCTTTCTTT. Amino acids: CSLGDGIAGAFF.

This clonotype has a handful of counts. This rearrangement joins TRBV7-9 to TRBJ1-4; D gene uncertain. Trimming took 7 bases from V and 4 from J, leaving 16 bases between them. Germline CDR1 SEHNR, CDR2 FQNEAQ (reference sequence). The CDR3 runs to 15 residues. The CDR3 protein is CASISTGSDNEKLFF. The CDR3 region has the DNA TGTGCCAGCATCTCAACGGGGTCGGATAATGAAAAACTGTTTTTT.

This clonotype was recorded at least ten times. The rearrangement uses TRBV7-6 and TRBJ2-3, with 11 bases matching TRBD2. Germline CDR1 reads SGHVS; CDR2 reads FNYEAQ. This CDR3 is built from 16 residues. Unmatched junction bases numbered 2, after V lost 3 bases and J lost 0 bases. The CDR3 loop is CASSLTSGTSTDTQYF. The CDR3 bases are TGTGCCAGCAGCTTGACTAGCGGGACGAGCACAGATACGCAGTATTTT.

The chain uses TRBV6-5 and TRBJ1-2, with D unresolved. CDR1 and CDR2 from the germline V gene are MNHEY and SVGAGI. The CDR3 length is 13 residues. The V gene lost 2 bases and the J gene lost 2 bases, with 6 bases spanning the gap. CDR3 nucleotide sequence: TGTGCCAGCAGTTACGGAGGGAACTATGGCTACACCTTC. Translation: CASSYGGNYGYTF.

This clonotype was observed many times. The rearrangement links TRBV28 to TRBJ2-2, with a tentative D call TRBD1 (6 bases). The V end lost 2 bases, the J end lost 3 bases, and 10 bases lay between the germline ends. Germline values: CDR1 MDHEN, CDR2 SYDVKM. CDR3 size: 15 residues. The DNA of the CDR3 is TGTGCCAGCAGTTTAGGGGGCGCGGACACCGGGGAGCTGTTTTTT. This gives the protein CASSLGGADTGELFF.

In its sample, this clonotype was seen many times. For the CDR3, the DNA is TGTGCCACCTGCCCGGACAGCTCCTACAATGAGCAGTTCTTC. This codes for CATCPDSSYNEQFF. The chain carries TRBV2 and TRBJ2-1, with a weak D call TRBD1 (6 bases). CDR3 size: 14 residues. V lost 10 bases and J 0 bases, leaving 13 bases between the germline ends. Germline loops: CDR1 SNHLY, CDR2 FYNNEI.

This clonotype was detected many times. This chain uses TRBV7-8 with TRBJ2-5; possible D gene TRBD2, 7 bases. The V and J ends lost 2 bases and 4 bases respectively, with 20 bases between them. Germline loops: CDR1 SGHVS, CDR2 FQNEAQ. This CDR3 is 17 amino acids long. CDR3 in amino acids: CASSLRLGGRITETQYF. The CDR3 nucleotides are TGTGCCAGCAGCTTACGTCTCGGGGGGCGCATAACAGAGACCCAGTACTTC.

This clonotype was counted many times. The V gene is TRBV10-3, the J gene TRBJ2-2; D is undetermined. The CDR3 is made up of 12 amino acids. Germline V gene lookup returns CDR1 ENHRY and CDR2 SYGVKD. V was pared by 6 bases and J by 0 bases, with 2 bases between. CDR3 amino acids: CAISPNTGELFF. In nucleotides, the CDR3 is TGTGCCATCAGCCCGAACACCGGGGAGCTGTTTTTT.

The sample holds many counts of this clonotype. V and J are TRBV11-3 and TRBJ2-1, with TRBD2 matching over 8 bases. V shed 6 bases and J 6 bases; nucleotides not matched to a gene: 10. The CDR3 is 15 amino acids. CDR1 and CDR2 from the germline V gene are SGHNT and YENEEA. This CDR3 reads CASSLSGSGGNEQFF. The CDR3 coding sequence is TGTGCCAGCAGTCTCAGCGGGAGCGGGGGCAATGAGCAGTTCTTC. The full variable domain, in which reference TRBV11-3 and TRBJ2-1 provide the parts outside the CDR3, is EAGVVQSPRYKIIEKKQPVAFWCNPISGHNTLYWYLQNLGQGPELLIRYENEEAVDDSQLPKDRFSAERLKGVDSTLKIQPAELGDSAVYLCASSLSGSGGNEQFFGPGTRLTVL.